The 5 T cell receptor beta chains presented below share a single source sample, sequenced in a study of shared clonotypes between healthy human individuals. The assay was immunoSEQ multiplex PCR, and TCRdb's table has in-frame clones only and misses some. The repertoire holds about half a million clones, with roughly 80% as singletons. Sequenced sample: PBMCs. Receptor source: a woman between 40 and 55 years old in good health. Some clones in this sample may be carry-over from other donors' samples.

The J gene is TRBJ2-7, the V gene TRBV7-2, with 8 nucleotides matching TRBD2. CDR1 is SGHTA and CDR2 is FQGNSA in the germline V gene. Unmatched junction bases numbered 8, after V lost 5 bases and J lost 5 bases. CDR3 length: 14 amino acids. CDR3 sequence reads: CASSPNTGGDEQYF. The CDR3 DNA is TGTGCCAGCAGCCCCAACACGGGGGGGGACGAGCAGTACTTC.

The genes are TRBV7-2 and TRBJ2-7; D unresolved. The CDR3 is 13 amino acids. Trimming removed 1 base from V and 9 bases from J, with 13 bases in between. Germline lookup yields CDR1 SGHTA and CDR2 FQGNSA. The chain's CDR3 is CASSLGGAVSQYF. In nucleotides, the CDR3 is TGTGCCAGCAGCTTAGGTGGCGCGGTATCGCAGTACTTC.

The chain links TRBV5-4 to TRBJ2-7; the D gene is possibly TRBD1 (6 bases). The CDR3 is 15 residues long. V was cut by 2 bases and J by 4 bases, with 16 bases left in between. The germline V gene encodes CDR1 SGHNT and CDR2 YYREEE (reference sequence). CDR3: CASSLRQAGRYEQYF. The CDR3 region has the DNA TGTGCCAGCAGCTTAAGACAGGCCGGTCGGTACGAGCAGTACTTC.

This chain connects TRBV5-1 to TRBJ2-5; D possibly uses TRBD1 or TRBD2 (5 bases each). The CDR3 runs to 15 residues. Germline loops: CDR1 SGHRS, CDR2 YFSETQ. The ends were cut back, 4 bases at V and 4 bases at J, with 17 bases in the middle. CDR3 amino acids: CASSPMMGDRETQYF. The CDR3 bases are TGCGCCAGCAGCCCGATGATGGGGGACCGAGAGACCCAGTACTTC. The variable domain in full, with the rest retrieved from reference TRBV5-1 and TRBJ2-5, is KAGVTQTPRYLIKTRGQQVTLSCSPISGHRSVSWYQQTPGQGLQFLFEYFSETQRNKGNFPGRFSGRQFSNSRSEMNVSTLELGDSALYLCASSPMMGDRETQYFGPGTRLLVL.

V usage is TRBV6-5 and J usage is TRBJ2-1; D possibly corresponds to TRBD2 (6 bases). With 10 bases removed from V and 4 bases from J, the gap between germline ends came to 14 bases. The CDR3 runs to 13 residues. The germline V gene has CDR1 MNHEY and CDR2 SVGAGI. CDR3 amino acids: CATRRESYNEQFF. The CDR3, as DNA: TGTGCCACCCGGAGGGAATCGTACAATGAGCAGTTCTTC.